The T cell receptor (beta chain) described here comes from a study of blood T cell repertoires in COVID-19. Germline V gene sequence: CDR1 WSHSY, CDR2 SAAADI. The germline V and J ends were trimmed by 11 bases and 4 bases, with 12 bases remaining between them. The CDR3 is 12 residues long. Generated by immunoSEQ multiplex PCR, the TCRdb table keeps only in-frame clones and is missing some. The data show around 130,000 clones, around 81% seen once. The chain uses TRBV10-2 and TRBJ1-5; tentative D call: TRBD1 (5 bases). The origin of this receptor is a human donor in a cohort sampled during active COVID-19. Sequences were obtained from peripheral blood. The CDR3 protein is CAAGGGNQPQHF. In DNA, the CDR3 is TGCGCCGCCGGCGGGGGGAATCAGCCCCAGCATTTT.